This T cell receptor (beta chain) derives from a study of CD8+ T cells in alopecia areata listed by TCRdb under 2018. Regarding the complete study: The treated patients took part in an open-label pilot trial in which moderate-to-severe alopecia areata was treated with oral tofacitinib at 5 to 10 mg twice daily. Tofacitinib was administered for 6 to 18 months, and 6 months of follow-up off drug were then conducted to assess delayed response and recurrence. RNA was extracted with the PAXgene miRNA kit for fixed scalp, the miRNeasy kit for PBMCs, and the RNeasy kit for mouse skin. High-throughput TCRbeta sequencing was used to examine T cell clonal expansion in alopecia areata in both the C3H/HeJ mouse model and human patients. Biopsies were taken from tofacitinib-treated patients at baseline and at 4 and 24 weeks of treatment, and a later scalp biopsy was taken in several of the tofacitinib-treated patients. In humans, TCRbeta sequencing was performed on scalp tissue and on sorted CD4+ and CD8+ peripheral blood T cells from healthy controls and from patients with patchy or totalis/universalis alopecia areata. Scalp clonality was compared among normal scalp (n=4), patchy alopecia areata scalp (n=8), and alopecia totalis/universalis scalp (n=8). immunoSEQ multiplex PCR using 35 Vbeta forward primers and 13 Jbeta reverse primers was used to amplify TCRbeta CDR3 regions.

In this sample, this clone turned up once. The specificity of this receptor is unknown. Per-base qualities were not stored, and no clone one base away is much larger. Other DNA sequences of this sample code for an identical CDR3. On the study overall, not on this receptor specifically: Higher clonality and more expanded CD8+ clones were observed in lesional scalp than in normal scalp, particularly in alopecia totalis/universalis, a finding suggestive of antigenic drive. TCR sequences shared between patients were less clear than in mice, possibly partly because of HLA diversity in the patient population. Unlike mouse skin, where gammadelta T cells dominate, normal human skin contains resident alphabeta T cells that get sequenced too, which complicates analysis of the scalp TCR repertoire.

Including the terminal cysteine and phenylalanine, the CDR3 comprises 13 residues. Just the 39-base CDR3 DNA is kept, in frame starting at base 1. For CDR1 and CDR2, the germline V gene lists SGHRS and YFSETQ. For this chain, trimming is 1 base at the V end and 5 bases at the J end, and the number of junction bases without a gene match is 1. Library construction relied on the immunoSEQ multiplex PCR assay. RNA was extracted from all samples and reverse transcribed into cDNA, which served as template for TCR sequencing. First-strand cDNA was synthesized with SuperScript III using a 2:1 mix of oligo-dT and random hexamers. A synthetic immune receptor repertoire was used to measure amplification bias, and any remaining bias was corrected computationally. On the study's bioinformatics: After raw reads were preprocessed to remove errors, the CDR3 was defined following IMGT conventions as running from the conserved cysteine to phenylalanine. Clonality was computed by normalizing Shannon entropy by log2 of the number of productive unique TCRs and subtracting the result from 1. Whether each scalp clone was CD4 or CD8 was inferred by checking scalp TCRbeta sequences against the CD4 and CD8 repertoires from sorted blood. Held by TCRdb, this immuneACCESS table contains in-frame sequences only and omits some clones. Under half of the omission traces to an unresolved V gene where checked; the cause of the rest is unknown. V and J calls plus clone size are reproduced from that table; the DNA served to infer D and trimming. Recorded for this sample are around 140,000 clones; roughly 53% of them occurred a single time. Of the sample, about 6% falls within the top ten clones.

Read against the paper, the sample's time point label means: baseline before oral tofacitinib. Lesional scalp punch biopsies and peripheral blood were obtained from alopecia areata patients. PBMCs were isolated by density centrifugation and stained for CD3, CD4 and CD8, and CD4+ and CD8+ T cells were sorted on a FACSAria. The chain uses TRBV5-1 and TRBJ2-5; TRBD1 agrees with 8 junctional bases. The sequenced sample was CD4+ T cells sorted from blood, obtained at week 0. The TCR sequence derives from a human donor with alopecia areata. This receptor carries the CDR3 CASSLTGGETQYF. The DNA sequence is as follows: TGCGCCAGCAGCTTGACAGGGGGGGAGACCCAGTACTTC.